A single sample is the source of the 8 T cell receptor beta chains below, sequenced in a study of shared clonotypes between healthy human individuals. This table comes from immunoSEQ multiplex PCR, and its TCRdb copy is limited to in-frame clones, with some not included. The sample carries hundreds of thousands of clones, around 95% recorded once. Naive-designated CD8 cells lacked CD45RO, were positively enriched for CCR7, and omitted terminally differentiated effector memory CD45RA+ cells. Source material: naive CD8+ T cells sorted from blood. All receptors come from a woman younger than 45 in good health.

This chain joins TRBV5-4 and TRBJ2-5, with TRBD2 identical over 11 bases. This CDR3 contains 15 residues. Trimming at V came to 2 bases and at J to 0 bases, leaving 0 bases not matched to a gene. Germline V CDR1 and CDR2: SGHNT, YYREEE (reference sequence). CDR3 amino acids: CASSLLAGDQETQYF. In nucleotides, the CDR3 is TGTGCCAGCAGCTTACTAGCGGGAGACCAAGAGACCCAGTACTTC.

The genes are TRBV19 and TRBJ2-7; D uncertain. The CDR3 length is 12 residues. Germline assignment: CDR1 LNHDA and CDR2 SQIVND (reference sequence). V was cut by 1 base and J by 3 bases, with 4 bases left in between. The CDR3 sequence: CASSIAGYEQYF. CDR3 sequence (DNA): TGTGCCAGTAGTATAGCGGGCTACGAGCAGTACTTC. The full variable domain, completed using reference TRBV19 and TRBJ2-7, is DGGITQSPKYLFRKEGQNVTLSCEQNLNHDAMYWYRQDPGQGLRLIYYSQIVNDFQKGDIAEGYSVSREKKESFPLTVTSAQKNPTAFYLCASSIAGYEQYFGPGTRLTVT.

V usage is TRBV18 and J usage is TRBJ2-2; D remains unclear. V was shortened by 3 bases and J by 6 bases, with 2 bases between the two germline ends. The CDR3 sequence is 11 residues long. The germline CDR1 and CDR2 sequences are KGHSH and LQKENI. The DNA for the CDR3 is TGTGCCAGCTCACCGGCCGGGGAGCTGTTTTTT. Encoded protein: CASSPAGELFF.

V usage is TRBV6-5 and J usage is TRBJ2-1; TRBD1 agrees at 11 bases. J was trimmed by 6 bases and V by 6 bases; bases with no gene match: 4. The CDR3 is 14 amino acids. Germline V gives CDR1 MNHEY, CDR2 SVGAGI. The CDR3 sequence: CASSRTGGFNEQFF. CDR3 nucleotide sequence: TGTGCCAGCAGCCGGACAGGGGGCTTCAATGAGCAGTTCTTC.

CDR3 loop: CASSESGVAGEQFF. The CDR3 DNA follows: TGCGCCAGCAGTGAGTCCGGCGTGGCGGGGGAGCAGTTCTTC. The rearrangement links TRBV10-1 to TRBJ2-1, with a weak D call TRBD2 (6 bases). V was pared by 0 bases and J by 10 bases, with 13 bases between. This CDR3 is built from 14 residues. Germline V gene lookup returns CDR1 WNHNN and CDR2 SYGVQD (reference sequence).

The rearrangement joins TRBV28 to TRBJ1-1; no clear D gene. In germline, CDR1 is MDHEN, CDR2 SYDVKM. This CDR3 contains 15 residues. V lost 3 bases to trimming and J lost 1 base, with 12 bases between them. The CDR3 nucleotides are TGTGCCAGCAGTTTCCACCGACCGACGAACACTGAAGCTTTCTTT. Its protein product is CASSFHRPTNTEAFF. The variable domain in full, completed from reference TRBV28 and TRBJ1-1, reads DVKVTQSSRYLVKRTGEKVFLECVQDMDHENMFWYRQDPGLGLRLIYFSYDVKMKEKGDIPEGYSVSREKKERFSLILESASTNQTSMYLCASSFHRPTNTEAFFGQGTRLTVV.

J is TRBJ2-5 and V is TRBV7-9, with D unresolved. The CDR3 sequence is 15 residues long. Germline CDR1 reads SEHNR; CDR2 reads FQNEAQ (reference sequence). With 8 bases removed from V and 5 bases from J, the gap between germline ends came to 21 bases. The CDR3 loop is CASQSLSFSRETQYF. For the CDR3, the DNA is TGTGCCAGCCAATCCCTAAGTTTCAGCAGGGAGACCCAGTACTTC.

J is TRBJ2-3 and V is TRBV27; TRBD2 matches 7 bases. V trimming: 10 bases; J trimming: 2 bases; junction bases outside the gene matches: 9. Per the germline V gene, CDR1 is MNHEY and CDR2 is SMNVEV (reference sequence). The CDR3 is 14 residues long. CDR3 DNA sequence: TGTGCCACCGGAGCGGGGTTTACCACAGATACGCAGTATTTT. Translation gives CATGAGFTTDTQYF.